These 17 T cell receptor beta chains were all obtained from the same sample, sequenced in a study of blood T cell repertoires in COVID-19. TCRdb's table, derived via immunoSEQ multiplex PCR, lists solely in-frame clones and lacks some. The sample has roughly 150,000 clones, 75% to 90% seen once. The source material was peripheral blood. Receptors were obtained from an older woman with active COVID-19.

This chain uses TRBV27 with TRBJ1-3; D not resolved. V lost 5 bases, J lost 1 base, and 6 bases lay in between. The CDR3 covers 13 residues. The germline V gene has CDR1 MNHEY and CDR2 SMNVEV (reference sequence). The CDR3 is CASSDYSGNTIYF. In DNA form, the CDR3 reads TGTGCCAGCAGTGACTATTCTGGAAACACCATATATTTT.

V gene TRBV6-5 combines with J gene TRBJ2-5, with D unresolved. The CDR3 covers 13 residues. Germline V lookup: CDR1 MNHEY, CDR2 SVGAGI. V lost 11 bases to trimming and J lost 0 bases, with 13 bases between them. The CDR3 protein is CAGHGPHQETQYF. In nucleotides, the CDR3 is TGTGCCGGCCATGGCCCACACCAAGAGACCCAGTACTTC.

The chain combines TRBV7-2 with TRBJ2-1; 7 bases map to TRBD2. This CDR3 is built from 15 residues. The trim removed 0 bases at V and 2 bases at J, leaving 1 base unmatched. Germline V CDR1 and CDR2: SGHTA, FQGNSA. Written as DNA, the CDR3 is TGTGCCAGCAGCTTAGCGGGAGGGCCCTACAATGAGCAGTTCTTC. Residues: CASSLAGGPYNEQFF.

The CDR3 DNA follows: TGTGCCAGCAGCACCCCTGGACAGGGCATCTATGGCTACACCTTC. This translates into CASSTPGQGIYGYTF. The chain uses TRBV28 and TRBJ1-2, with 8 bases that match TRBD1. V lost 6 bases and J lost 4; bases outside the gene matches: 10. The CDR3 runs 15 residues. Germline CDR1 MDHEN, CDR2 SYDVKM.

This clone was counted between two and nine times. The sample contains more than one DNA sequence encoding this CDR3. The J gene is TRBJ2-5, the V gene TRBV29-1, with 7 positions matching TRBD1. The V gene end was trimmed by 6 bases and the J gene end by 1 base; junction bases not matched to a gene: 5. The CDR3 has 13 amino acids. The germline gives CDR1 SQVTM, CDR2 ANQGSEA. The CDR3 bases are TGCAGCGTCGTTCGGGACAGCCAAGAGACCCAGTACTTC. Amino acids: CSVVRDSQETQYF.

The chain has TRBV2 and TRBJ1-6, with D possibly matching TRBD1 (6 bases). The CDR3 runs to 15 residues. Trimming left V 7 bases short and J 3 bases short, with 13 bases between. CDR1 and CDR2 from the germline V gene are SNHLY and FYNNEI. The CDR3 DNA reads TGTGCCAGCATAAAGGACAGTATCTATAATTCACCCCTCCACTTT. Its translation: CASIKDSIYNSPLHF. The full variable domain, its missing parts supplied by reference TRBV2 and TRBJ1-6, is EPEVTQTPSHQVTQMGQEVILRCVPISNHLYFYWYRQILGQKVEFLVSFYNNEISEKSEIFDDQFSVERPDGSNFTLKIRSTKLEDSAMYFCASIKDSIYNSPLHFGNGTRLTVT.

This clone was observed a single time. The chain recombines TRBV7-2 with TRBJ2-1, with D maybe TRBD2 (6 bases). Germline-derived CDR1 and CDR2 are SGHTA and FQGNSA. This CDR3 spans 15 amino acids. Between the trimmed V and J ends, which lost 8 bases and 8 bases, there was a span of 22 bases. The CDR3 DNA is TGTGCCAGCGGGAGAGGTGGGTCGGGAGCCGATGAGCAGTTCTTC. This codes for CASGRGGSGADEQFF.

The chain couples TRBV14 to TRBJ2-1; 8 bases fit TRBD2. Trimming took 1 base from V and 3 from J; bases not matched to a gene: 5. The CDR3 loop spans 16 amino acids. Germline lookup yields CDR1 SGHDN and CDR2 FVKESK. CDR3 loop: CASSQVETSVYNEQFF. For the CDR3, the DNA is TGTGCCAGCAGCCAAGTTGAGACTAGCGTCTACAATGAGCAGTTCTTC.

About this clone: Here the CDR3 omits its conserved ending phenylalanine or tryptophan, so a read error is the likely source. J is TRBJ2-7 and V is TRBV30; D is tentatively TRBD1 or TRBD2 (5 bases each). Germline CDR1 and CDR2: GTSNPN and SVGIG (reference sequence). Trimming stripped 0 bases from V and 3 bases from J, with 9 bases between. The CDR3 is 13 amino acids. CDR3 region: CAWSVFGGYEQYL. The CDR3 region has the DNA TGTGCCTGGAGTGTATTTGGGGGCTACGAGCAGTACCTC.

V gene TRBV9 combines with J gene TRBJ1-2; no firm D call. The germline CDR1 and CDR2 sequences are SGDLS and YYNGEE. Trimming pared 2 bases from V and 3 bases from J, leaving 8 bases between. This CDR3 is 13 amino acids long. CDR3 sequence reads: CASSVSFDYGYTF. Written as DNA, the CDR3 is TGTGCCAGCAGCGTCTCCTTTGACTATGGCTACACCTTC.

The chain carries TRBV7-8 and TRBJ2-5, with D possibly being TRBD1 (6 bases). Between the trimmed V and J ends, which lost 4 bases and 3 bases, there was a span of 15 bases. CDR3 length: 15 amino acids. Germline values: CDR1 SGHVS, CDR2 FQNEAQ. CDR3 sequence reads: CASSSRNTGKETQYF. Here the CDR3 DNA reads TGTGCCAGCAGCTCCCGTAACACAGGGAAAGAGACCCAGTACTTC.

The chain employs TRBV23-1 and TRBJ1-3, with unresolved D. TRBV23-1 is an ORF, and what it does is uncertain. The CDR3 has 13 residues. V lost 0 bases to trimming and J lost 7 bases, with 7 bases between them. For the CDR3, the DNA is TGCGCCAGCAGTCAATCGAGATTGAACACCATATATTTT. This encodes CASSQSRLNTIYF.

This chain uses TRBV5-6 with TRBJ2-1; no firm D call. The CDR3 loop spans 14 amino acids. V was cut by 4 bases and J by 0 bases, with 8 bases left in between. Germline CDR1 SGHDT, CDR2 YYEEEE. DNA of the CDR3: TGTGCCAGCAGCCTGGAGCTCTCCTACAATGAGCAGTTCTTC. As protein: CASSLELSYNEQFF.

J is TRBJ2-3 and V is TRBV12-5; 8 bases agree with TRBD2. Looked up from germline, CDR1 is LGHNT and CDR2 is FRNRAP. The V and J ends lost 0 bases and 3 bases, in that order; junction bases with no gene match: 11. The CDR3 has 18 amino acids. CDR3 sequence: CASGLVHLAGSFTDTQYF. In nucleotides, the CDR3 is TGTGCTAGTGGTTTGGTACATCTAGCGGGTTCCTTTACAGATACGCAGTATTTT.

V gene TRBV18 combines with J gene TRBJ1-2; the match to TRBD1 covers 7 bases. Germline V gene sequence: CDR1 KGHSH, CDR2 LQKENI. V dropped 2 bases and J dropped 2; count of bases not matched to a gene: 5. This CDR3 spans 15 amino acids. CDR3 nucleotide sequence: TGTGCCAGCTCACCAGGAGGGGGCGAAAACTATGGCTACACCTTC. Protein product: CASSPGGGENYGYTF.

The CDR3: CASRTGGRGNEKLFF. CDR3 nucleotides: TGTGCCAGCAGGACAGGGGGTCGAGGTAATGAAAAACTGTTTTTT. This rearrangement joins TRBV27 to TRBJ1-4; TRBD1 matches at 9 bases. The CDR3 contains 15 residues. J gave up 4 bases and V 6 bases, and 6 bases lay outside the gene matches. In germline, CDR1 is MNHEY, CDR2 SMNVEV (reference sequence).

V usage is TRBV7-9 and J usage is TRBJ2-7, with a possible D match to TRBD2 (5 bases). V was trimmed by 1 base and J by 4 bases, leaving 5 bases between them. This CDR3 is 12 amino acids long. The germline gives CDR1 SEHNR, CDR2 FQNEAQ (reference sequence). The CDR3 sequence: CASSLGRYEQYF. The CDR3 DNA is TGTGCCAGCAGCTTAGGGAGGTACGAGCAGTACTTC.